The 18 T cell receptor beta chains listed next were all sequenced from one sample in a study of CD8 T cells in Susac syndrome. Random hexamers were used to reverse transcribe an amount of roughly 0.5 to 1 ug RNA. Using its own MiXCR run on the immunoSEQ multiplex PCR reads, TCRdb lists one record per CDR3 protein. The data contain 330,000 or so distinct CDR3 sequences, approximately 85% of them singletons. The sequencing input was CD8+ T cells from PBMCs. The receptors shown here come from a human donor with multiple sclerosis.

V and J are TRBV7-9 and TRBJ1-1; D gene uncertain. This CDR3 has 13 residues. The V and J ends lost 5 bases and 2 bases respectively, with 9 bases between them. Per germline, CDR1 SEHNR and CDR2 FQNEAQ (reference sequence). CDR3 DNA sequence: TGTGCCAGCAGCCATCCGATCAACACTGAAGCTTTCTTT. Its protein is CASSHPINTEAFF. The entire variable domain, with the rest obtained from reference TRBV7-9 and TRBJ1-1, is as follows: DTGVSQNPRHKITKRGQNVTFRCDPISEHNRLYWYRQTLGQGPEFLTYFQNEAQLEKSRLLSDRFSAERPKGSFSTLEIQRTEQGDSAMYLCASSHPINTEAFFGQGTRLTVV.

The rearrangement uses TRBV4-3 and TRBJ2-1; tentative D call: TRBD2 (5 bases). Trimming shortened V by 2 bases and J by 7 bases, and 24 bases separated the two germline ends. Germline loops: CDR1 LGHNA, CDR2 YSLEER. CDR3 length equals 18 residues. This CDR3 is CASSQPNRGDLLVNEQFF. For the CDR3, the DNA is TGCGCCAGCAGCCAACCCAACCGGGGTGATCTTTTGGTGAATGAGCAGTTCTTC.

This clonotype was seen a single time. This chain connects TRBV27 to TRBJ2-4; D is tentatively TRBD1 or TRBD2 (6 bases each). This CDR3 spans 19 amino acids. Germline loops: CDR1 MNHEY, CDR2 SMNVEV (reference sequence). V was pared by 8 bases and J by 0 bases, with 26 bases between. DNA of the CDR3: TGTGCCAGCCGGCCTGGGACAAAGAGCGGGCAACTAGCCAAAAACATTCAGTACTTC. Residues: CASRPGTKSGQLAKNIQYF.

The rearrangement links TRBV7-9 to TRBJ2-3, with D unresolved. V gave up 5 bases and J gave up 6 bases, with 12 bases separating them. The CDR3 is 13 residues long. Germline V CDR1 and CDR2: SEHNR, FQNEAQ (reference sequence). The CDR3 spells CASSLIPWDTQYF. The CDR3 DNA follows: TGTGCCAGCAGCCTAATACCCTGGGATACGCAGTATTTT. Drawing the rest from reference TRBV7-9 and TRBJ2-3, the complete variable domain is DTGVSQNPRHKITKRGQNVTFRCDPISEHNRLYWYRQTLGQGPEFLTYFQNEAQLEKSRLLSDRFSAERPKGSFSTLEIQRTEQGDSAMYLCASSLIPWDTQYFGPGTRLTVL.

J is TRBJ1-1 and V is TRBV15; D perhaps matches TRBD1 (6 bases). Trimming took off 0 bases at V and 0 bases at J, with 14 bases between the two ends. Germline V CDR1 and CDR2: LNHNV, YYDKDF (reference sequence). This CDR3 comprises 17 residues. The DNA for the CDR3 is TGTGCCACCAGCAGAGACCAAGACAGGACCGTGAACACTGAAGCTTTCTTT. This codes for CATSRDQDRTVNTEAFF.

The chain is built from TRBV5-6 and TRBJ2-1; 13 nucleotides line up with TRBD2. V shed 2 bases, J shed 6 bases, and the junction held 8 bases outside the gene matches. The germline V gene encodes CDR1 SGHDT and CDR2 YYEEEE. This CDR3 spans 17 amino acids. This CDR3 reads CASSLDRLAGGGNEQFF. For the CDR3, the DNA is TGTGCCAGCAGCTTAGATCGACTAGCGGGAGGAGGCAATGAGCAGTTCTTC.

The V call is TRBV9, the J call TRBJ2-4, with no clear D. CDR1 is SGDLS and CDR2 is YYNGEE in the germline V gene. The CDR3 loop spans 13 amino acids. Trimming took off 3 bases at V and 1 base at J, with 5 bases between the two ends. CDR3 amino acids: CASSDLAKNIQYF. DNA for the CDR3: TGTGCCAGCAGCGATCTTGCCAAAAACATTCAGTACTTC. Variable domain in full (rest from reference TRBV9 and TRBJ2-4): DSGVTQTPKHLITATGQRVTLRCSPRSGDLSVYWYQQSLDQGLQFLIQYYNGEERAKGNILERFSAQQFPDLHSELNLSSLELGDSALYFCASSDLAKNIQYFGAGTRLSVL.

The chain links TRBV27 to TRBJ2-7, with 9 bases aligning to TRBD2. CDR1 and CDR2 (germline): MNHEY, SMNVEV (reference sequence). The CDR3 consists of 14 residues. With 3 bases clipped from V and 6 bases from J, the junction kept 6 bases outside the gene matches. Here the CDR3 reads CASSFGAGGSEQYF. The DNA of the CDR3 is TGTGCCAGCAGTTTTGGGGCGGGAGGGTCCGAGCAGTACTTC.

The chain recombines TRBV4-3 with TRBJ1-2; no clear D gene. The V gene's germline CDR1 is LGHNA and CDR2 YSLEER. V was trimmed by 0 bases and J by 9 bases, leaving 11 bases between them. The CDR3 is 13 amino acids. This chain's CDR3 is CASSQDMGYRYTF. The DNA of the CDR3 is TGCGCCAGCAGCCAAGATATGGGGTACCGCTACACCTTC.

The rearrangement links TRBV30 to TRBJ1-2; 10 nucleotides match TRBD1. There are 16 residues in the CDR3. After removal of 4 bases from V and 8 bases from J, the junction contained 16 bases not matched to a gene. The germline CDR1 and CDR2 sequences are GTSNPN and SVGIG (reference sequence). The CDR3 nucleotides are TGTGCCTGGACCCACTTTACGGGGACAGGGGAAGGGGGCTACACCTTC. Translation: CAWTHFTGTGEGGYTF.

This clonotype was counted only a few times. V and J are TRBV4-3 and TRBJ1-1; no reliable D call. Per the germline V gene, CDR1 is LGHNA and CDR2 is YSLEER. The CDR3 is 15 residues long. V lost 1 base to trimming and J lost 3 bases, with 12 bases between them. This CDR3 is CASSQAGSVDTEAFF. For the CDR3, the DNA is TGCGCCAGCAGCCAAGCGGGGTCAGTAGACACTGAAGCTTTCTTT.

This chain uses TRBV4-3 with TRBJ2-1; maybe TRBD2 (6 bases). This CDR3 is built from 14 residues. Germline lookup yields CDR1 LGHNA and CDR2 YSLEER. V was clipped by 4 bases and J by 6 bases, with 13 bases between them. CDR3 region: CASSLLRDSNEQFF. The CDR3 DNA reads as TGCGCCAGCAGCCTGTTGCGGGATTCCAATGAGCAGTTCTTC.

V is TRBV30 and J is TRBJ2-1; TRBD2 aligns across 8 bases. Per germline, CDR1 GTSNPN and CDR2 SVGIG (reference sequence). This CDR3 region has 15 residues. V lost 5 bases and J lost 3; bases outside the gene matches: 9. The CDR3 here is CAWVGLESLYNEQFF. The DNA for the CDR3 is TGTGCCTGGGTGGGACTAGAATCCCTCTACAATGAGCAGTTCTTC.

The CDR3: CATSRGGGMRETQYF. As DNA, the CDR3 is TGTGCCACCAGCAGAGGGGGAGGGATGCGGGAGACCCAGTACTTC. This sequence joins TRBV15 and TRBJ2-5, with 7 bases aligning to TRBD2. This CDR3 spans 15 amino acids. The trim removed 1 base at V and 5 bases at J, leaving 7 bases unmatched. Germline V gene lookup returns CDR1 LNHNV and CDR2 YYDKDF (reference sequence).

CDR3 region: CASSQDRCGNHQETQYF. The CDR3 DNA reads as TGTGCCAGCAGCCAAGATAGGTGCGGGAACCACCAAGAGACCCAGTACTTC. The chain uses TRBV3-1 and TRBJ2-5; TRBD2 is a possible D gene (6 bases). From germline, CDR1 is LGHDT and CDR2 YNNKEL (reference sequence). There are 17 residues in the CDR3. V was trimmed by 0 bases and J by 0 bases, leaving 14 bases between them.

The chain has TRBV10-1 and TRBJ2-7, with 8 nucleotides matching TRBD1. Germline trimming cut 5 bases from V and 3 bases from J; bases unmatched to any gene: 9. The CDR3 contains 15 residues. Germline CDR1 reads WNHNN; CDR2 reads SYGVQD (reference sequence). CDR3 nucleotide sequence: TGCGCCAGCAGTTCGTCCCGGGACAGGTTCTACGAGCAGTACTTC. It encodes CASSSSRDRFYEQYF.

The DNA of the CDR3 is TGTGCCAGCAGGCGGGACGGATCCCTCTATGGCTACACCTTC. This codes for CASRRDGSLYGYTF. This chain connects TRBV13 to TRBJ1-2; weak D call: TRBD1 (5 bases). Germline V gene data show CDR1 as PRHDT and CDR2 as FYEKMQ (reference sequence). CDR3 length: 14 amino acids. V lost 6 bases and J 4 bases, leaving 15 bases between the germline ends.

This chain links TRBV28 with TRBJ2-1, with 8 bases lining up with TRBD1. From germline, CDR1 is MDHEN and CDR2 SYDVKM. J was trimmed by 3 bases and V by 3 bases; bases with no gene match: 7. CDR3 length: 16 amino acids. CDR3 bases: TGTGCCAGCAGTTTTTCCAGGGGGCAAAGCTACAATGAGCAGTTCTTC. Translation gives CASSFSRGQSYNEQFF.